Reported below is one T cell receptor beta chain. What it binds is not known. Profiled with immunoSEQ multiplex PCR; TCRdb holds only in-frame clones, not every one. The top ten hold roughly 1.2% of the sample, which has some 2 million clones, over 85% seen once. This record comes from a study of shared clonotypes between healthy human individuals. Turning to the study itself: Three plates each covered CD4 naive and memory; CD8 naive two, CD8 memory one.

Germline CDR1 is MRHNA and CDR2 is SNTAGT. V was pared by 6 bases and J by 6 bases, with 21 bases between. This CDR3 has 16 residues. Positively selected for CCR7, the CD45RO-negative cells used as naive CD8 cells excluded terminally differentiated effector memory CD45RA+ cells. Donation came from healthy HIV-negative adults that had no recent acute infections or vaccinations. Findings of the study overall: Specimens sampled were limited to blood, with tissue repertoires likely differing. Clonotype sharing among donors was expected to depend on sequencing depth.

This chain links TRBV6-4 with TRBJ2-4, with a tentative D call TRBD2 (5 bases). The sequence was obtained from a man between 18 and 35 years old in good health. The specimen sequenced was naive CD8+ T cells sorted from blood. The CDR3 is CASRFLAIWLGNIQYF. CDR3 in DNA: TGTGCCAGCAGATTCCTAGCAATTTGGTTGGGAAACATTCAGTACTTC.